The 19 T cell receptor beta chains below were found in one sample sequenced in a study of blood T cell repertoires in COVID-19. TCRdb's table, derived via immunoSEQ multiplex PCR, lists solely in-frame clones and lacks some. The sample has a few hundred thousand clones, roughly 90% seen once. Sequenced sample: peripheral blood. The receptors stem from an older woman with acute or convalescent COVID-19.

The J gene is TRBJ1-6, the V gene TRBV19; D is possibly TRBD1 (5 bases). Germline CDR1 is LNHDA and CDR2 is SQIVND (reference sequence). CDR3 length equals 15 residues. The CDR3 reads CATKGPSSYNSPLHF. CDR3 DNA: TGTGCTACAAAGGGGCCTAGCTCCTATAATTCACCCCTCCACTTT.

This chain connects TRBV7-9 to TRBJ1-1; D ambiguous. This CDR3 is built from 14 residues. CDR1 and CDR2 from the germline V gene are SEHNR and FQNEAQ (reference sequence). V lost 2 bases to trimming and J lost 4 bases, with 11 bases between them. For the CDR3, the DNA is TGTGCCAGCAGCTTATATGGGAGCGGCACTGAAGCTTTCTTT. It is translated as CASSLYGSGTEAFF.

The chain employs TRBV11-1 and TRBJ2-5; TRBD1 matches 9 bases. There are 14 residues in the CDR3. The J segment lost 0 bases and the V segment lost 4 bases, leaving 0 bases of the junction unmatched. Looked up from germline, CDR1 is SGHAT and CDR2 is FQDESV (reference sequence). The CDR3 sequence: CASSWTGDQETQYF. The CDR3 DNA sequence: TGTGCCAGCAGCTGGACAGGGGACCAAGAGACCCAGTACTTC.

CDR3 nucleotide sequence: TGTGCCAGCATCTCCCCGGGGGATTATTATGGCTACACCTTC. Its protein product is CASISPGDYYGYTF. The rearrangement joins TRBV6-5 to TRBJ1-2; D may be TRBD1 (5 bases). Trimming left V 7 bases short and J 5 bases short, with 17 bases between. Per germline, CDR1 MNHEY and CDR2 SVGAGI. The CDR3 is 14 amino acids.

The V gene is TRBV9, the J gene TRBJ1-1, with D possibly matching TRBD1 (5 bases). The CDR3 spans 15 residues. Trimming removed 3 bases from V and 0 bases from J, with 12 bases in between. Per germline, CDR1 SGDLS and CDR2 YYNGEE. The CDR3: CASSDVQAVNTEAFF. As DNA, the CDR3 is TGTGCCAGCAGCGACGTACAGGCCGTGAACACTGAAGCTTTCTTT.

This clone came up once. The rearrangement uses TRBV27 and TRBJ1-2; 7 nucleotides match TRBD1. The CDR3 runs 14 residues. V shed 5 bases, J shed 4 bases, and the junction held 7 bases outside the gene matches. Germline-derived CDR1 and CDR2 are MNHEY and SMNVEV (reference sequence). DNA for the CDR3: TGTGCCAGCAGTCCCCGACAGGGCGGCTATGGCTACACCTTC. Protein sequence: CASSPRQGGYGYTF.

The J gene is TRBJ2-2, the V gene TRBV4-2; 10 nucleotides match TRBD1. V shed 4 bases, J shed 3 bases, and the junction held 5 bases outside the gene matches. This CDR3 comprises 16 residues. The germline gives CDR1 LGHNA, CDR2 YNFKEQ. CDR3 region: CASSPDRGLYTGELFF. CDR3 sequence (DNA): TGTGCCAGCAGCCCCGACAGGGGGCTTTACACCGGGGAGCTGTTTTTT.

The rearrangement links TRBV11-3 to TRBJ2-4, with a possible D match to TRBD2 (6 bases). Germline V CDR1 and CDR2: SGHNT, YENEEA. Trimming shortened V by 6 bases and J by 0 bases, and 12 bases separated the two germline ends. This CDR3 spans 15 amino acids. The CDR3 is CASSGGALAKNIQYF. The DNA for the CDR3 is TGTGCCAGCAGTGGAGGGGCCCTAGCCAAAAACATTCAGTACTTC.

V and J are TRBV6-1 and TRBJ2-3; TRBD1 matches 7 bases. Trimming at V came to 4 bases and at J to 2 bases, leaving 9 bases not matched to a gene. Germline V gives CDR1 MNHNS, CDR2 SASEGT. This CDR3 is 16 amino acids long. The CDR3 DNA reads TGTGCCAGCAGTGCCACGGGACAGCTAATCACAGATACGCAGTATTTT. This codes for CASSATGQLITDTQYF.

This rearrangement joins TRBV4-1 to TRBJ2-1; tentatively, D is TRBD2 (6 bases). V dropped 0 bases and J dropped 5 bases, with 14 bases sitting between them. CDR3 length: 16 residues. The germline V gene has CDR1 MGHRA and CDR2 YSYEKL. The CDR3 coding sequence is TGCGCCAGCAGCCAAGATAGGAGGGGCTGGCACAATGAGCAGTTCTTC. This gives the protein CASSQDRRGWHNEQFF.

The chain links TRBV2 to TRBJ1-5, with D unclear. The CDR3 is 13 residues long. Trimming removed 10 bases at V and 2 bases at J, with 12 bases between. Germline V gives CDR1 SNHLY, CDR2 FYNNEI. The CDR3 region is CATSIGGNQPQHF. The CDR3 DNA follows: TGTGCCACCTCGATCGGGGGCAATCAGCCCCAGCATTTT.

Turning to this clone: This sample also contains other DNA sequences that code for the same CDR3. The chain has TRBV7-3 and TRBJ2-1; weak D call: TRBD1 (5 bases). The CDR3 covers 17 residues. Germline V lookup: CDR1 SGHTA, CDR2 FQGTGA. V dropped 4 bases and J dropped 8 bases, with 24 bases sitting between them. The DNA for the CDR3 is TGTGCCAGCAGCTCATCCGAGTTGGGGCCACCCTTGGATGAGCAGTTCTTC. The encoded protein is CASSSSELGPPLDEQFF.

Written as DNA, the CDR3 is TGTGCCATCAGTGAGTCGACAGGGGCCAACTATGGCTACACCTTC. Its translation is CAISESTGANYGYTF. The V call is TRBV10-3, the J call TRBJ1-2, with TRBD1 identical over 8 bases. This CDR3 is built from 15 residues. J lost 2 bases, V lost 0 bases, and 2 bases had no gene match. CDR1 and CDR2 from the germline V gene are ENHRY and SYGVKD.

The chain recombines TRBV19 with TRBJ2-1; tentatively, D is TRBD1 (5 bases). Trimming removed 7 bases at V and 3 bases at J, with 22 bases between. The CDR3 spans 17 residues. Germline V gives CDR1 LNHDA, CDR2 SQIVND (reference sequence). In DNA, the CDR3 is TGTGCCAGTACTTTGAATCCGGCCAGGGCCTACTACAATGAGCAGTTCTTC. Its translation is CASTLNPARAYYNEQFF.

This clone was recorded only once. The chain uses TRBV15 and TRBJ1-1, with TRBD1 matching 7 bases. Germline V gene lookup returns CDR1 LNHNV and CDR2 YYDKDF (reference sequence). The CDR3 is made up of 15 amino acids. V was clipped by 1 base and J by 9 bases; unmatched bases: 11. In nucleotides, the CDR3 is TGTGCCACCAGCAGAGCAAAACAGGGGCGAACGAAAGCTTTCTTT. This sequence encodes CATSRAKQGRTKAFF.

The V and J genes are TRBV2 and TRBJ2-5; 13 bases match TRBD2. Germline trimming cut 5 bases from V and 0 bases from J; bases unmatched to any gene: 6. Germline-derived CDR1 and CDR2 are SNHLY and FYNNEI. This CDR3 region has 17 residues. The CDR3 spells CASSIYTSGGDQETQYF. The DNA of the CDR3 is TGTGCCAGCAGTATTTACACTAGCGGGGGGGACCAAGAGACCCAGTACTTC.

This clone has a single count. V is TRBV7-9 and J is TRBJ1-5, with 7 bases fitting TRBD1. J lost 4 bases, V lost 2 bases, and 8 bases had no gene match. The germline CDR1 and CDR2 sequences are SEHNR and FQNEAQ (reference sequence). This CDR3 contains 16 residues. The CDR3 sequence: CASSLTKGGQNQPQHF. The CDR3, as DNA: TGTGCCAGCAGCTTAACGAAAGGGGGACAGAATCAGCCCCAGCATTTT.

The gene calls are TRBV27 and TRBJ2-3; the D is unclear. V was clipped by 2 bases and J by 4 bases, with 7 bases between them. This CDR3 comprises 13 residues. Germline CDR1 and CDR2: MNHEY and SMNVEV (reference sequence). CDR3 DNA: TGTGCCAGCAGTTTAATTGCGGCAGATACGCAGTATTTT. Its translation: CASSLIAADTQYF.

This clone was picked up a small number of times. J is TRBJ2-7 and V is TRBV6-5, with D tentatively TRBD1 (5 bases). CDR1 is MNHEY and CDR2 is SVGAGI in the germline V gene. The germline V and J ends were trimmed by 3 bases and 6 bases, with 12 bases remaining between them. CDR3 length: 13 residues. The CDR3, as DNA: TGTGCCAGCAGTTATACAGGTATTGGCGAGCAGTACTTC. Its protein is CASSYTGIGEQYF.